These T cell receptor beta chains were read from a single sample in a study of T cells in localized non-small cell lung cancer. Using immunoSEQ multiplex PCR, the repertoire was profiled, and TCRdb retains in-frame clones only, with some absent. In the table there are around 39,000 clones, approximately 88% of which are singletons. The sample in question was peripheral blood, obtained before any cancer treatment. The receptors come from a woman aged 35 to 70 with stage I lung adenocarcinoma. Each CDR3 is given with its conserved first and last residue.

V	length	CDR3
TRBV27	16	CASSLSYGSSYNEQFF
TRBV5-1	17	CASSLGRTGTGANVLTF
TRBV30	11	CAWTVADTQYF
TRBV27	16	CASSSAGGQYQETQYF
TRBV27	17	CASSSHTGTRGADEQFF
TRBV7-9	12	CASSSSQGTQYF
TRBV6-6	13	CASRLGQGGEQYF
TRBV2	15	CASSGGVQAGYGYTF
TRBV2	12	CASGLENTEAFF
TRBV6-5	14	CASSRDGSYNEQFF
TRBV4-1	16	CASSRFTSGSSDTQYF
TRBV2	15	CASTGSSGGTDTQYF
TRBV30	13	CAWSRSGTGLQYF
TRBV10-3	16	CAAPIEDRLNTGELFF
TRBV6-1	14	CASSEGGGTDTQYF
TRBV7-2	14	CASSLGTPYQPQHF
TRBV2	15	CASTERGGKYNEQFF
TRBV5-8	16	CASSSGTSGSQETQYF
TRBV27	14	CASSQRGGANVLTF
TRBV18	13	CASSLGQSYEQYF
TRBV2	14	CASSSWGAPETQYF
TRBV10-3	14	CAINGQGGSTEAFF
TRBV5-6	15	CASSLVGLEYNEQFF
TRBV14	15	CASSLLAGDYNEQFF
TRBV6-1	15	CASSLGQGVPYEQYF
TRBV6-1	13	CASRAGPDYGYTF
TRBV9	14	CASSRTLGFYEQYF
TRBV18	14	CASTRTGVQETQYF
TRBV29-1	12	CSVGGGKDGYTF
TRBV5-4	13	CASRIQGTEEQYF
TRBV10-3	13	CAISESDSYGYTF
TRBV2	14	CASRRASVGETQYF
TRBV4-2	16	CASSQLSGTSTDTQYF
TRBV6-1	13	CASTGLATYEQYF